These 3 T cell receptor beta chains originate from one sample sequenced in a study of CD8+ T cells in alopecia areata. Extracted RNA was reverse transcribed into cDNA, the sequencing template. Some clones are missing from TCRdb's copy, which holds only in-frame ones; the method was immunoSEQ multiplex PCR. The sample includes about 180,000 clones, around 63% of them seen just once. Specimen: CD4+ T cells sorted from blood, collected at week 0. All receptors come from a human donor with alopecia areata.

The J gene is TRBJ1-1, the V gene TRBV10-3; 10 bases are a match to TRBD1. The CDR3 is 15 amino acids. CDR1 is ENHRY, CDR2 SYGVKD, per germline. V was clipped by 6 bases and J by 3 bases; unmatched bases: 7. CDR3 sequence: CAIRGDRGSDTEAFF. DNA for the CDR3: TGTGCCATCAGGGGGGACAGGGGTTCTGACACTGAAGCTTTCTTT.

The rearrangement joins TRBV30 to TRBJ1-2; D gene uncertain. Germline assignment: CDR1 GTSNPN and CDR2 SVGIG (reference sequence). This CDR3 is 12 amino acids long. V lost 5 bases and J 7 bases, leaving 14 bases between the germline ends. The DNA for the CDR3 is TGTGCCTGGCACTCGGGATCCGGTGGCTACACCTTC. This sequence encodes CAWHSGSGGYTF. The full variable domain, with the rest looked up from reference TRBV30 and TRBJ1-2, is SQTIHQWPATLVQPVGSPLSLECTVEGTSNPNLYWYRQAAGRGLQLLFYSVGIGQISSEVPQNLSASRPQDRQFILSSKKLLLSDSGFYLCAWHSGSGGYTFGSGTRLTVV.

The genes are TRBV15 and TRBJ1-2; no clear D. Deletions cut 0 bases from V and 7 bases from J, with 9 bases between. Germline CDR1 is LNHNV and CDR2 is YYDKDF (reference sequence). The CDR3 covers 13 residues. The CDR3 bases are TGTGCCACCAGCAGAGATTTCTACTTTGGCTACACCTTC. Translated: CATSRDFYFGYTF.